This is a list of T cell receptor beta chains from one sample in a study of cytomegalovirus exposure and HLA in healthy donors. The method was immunoSEQ multiplex PCR; TCRdb's version includes in-frame clones alone and lacks a portion of them. The sample consists of approximately 76,000 clones, roughly 85% of them appearing once. What was sequenced was PBMCs. The receptors were gathered from a man aged 30-40 years in good health and CMV-seronegative. Each CDR3 is given with its conserved first and last residue. Each record gives: clone size, J gene, D gene, V gene, CDR3 protein, CDR3 DNA. A D gene is named only where the DNA matches it firmly. The listing skips clone size in some rows; elsewhere it reads once, few, many or a size class.

clone size: .
J gene: TRBJ1-2
D gene: TRBD1
V gene: TRBV29-1
CDR3 protein: CSVAGTGFGYPF
CDR3 DNA: TGCAGCGTGGCCGGGACAGGGTTTGGCTACCCCTTC

clone size: .
J gene: TRBJ1-5
D gene: .
V gene: TRBV4-3
CDR3 protein: CASSQESRGPPNQPQHF
CDR3 DNA: TGCGCCAGCAGCCAAGAGAGTAGGGGTCCCCCCAATCAGCCCCAGCATTTT

clone size: .
J gene: TRBJ2-3
D gene: .
V gene: TRBV6-5
CDR3 protein: CASSYSGVAWDTQYF
CDR3 DNA: TGTGCCAGCAGTTACTCCGGGGTAGCGTGGGATACGCAGTATTTT

clone size: few
J gene: TRBJ2-2
D gene: TRBD2
V gene: TRBV30
CDR3 protein: CASRTSVNTGELFF
CDR3 DNA: TGTGCCTCGAGGACTAGCGTGAACACCGGGGAGCTGTTTTTT

clone size: .
J gene: TRBJ2-1
D gene: .
V gene: TRBV19
CDR3 protein: CASSISRVDEQFF
CDR3 DNA: TGTGCCAGTAGTATATCCAGGGTCGATGAGCAGTTCTTC

clone size: .
J gene: TRBJ2-7
D gene: TRBD2
V gene: TRBV29-1
CDR3 protein: CSVWTSALGSEQYF
CDR3 DNA: TGCAGCGTGTGGACTAGCGCTTTAGGAAGCGAGCAGTACTTC

clone size: .
J gene: TRBJ2-1
D gene: TRBD2
V gene: TRBV4-3
CDR3 protein: CASSQAPLAGGNEQFF
CDR3 DNA: TGCGCCAGCAGCCAAGCCCCACTAGCGGGGGGGAATGAGCAGTTCTTC

clone size: .
J gene: TRBJ2-1
D gene: TRBD2
V gene: TRBV6-5
CDR3 protein: CASSPGLAGEGEQFF
CDR3 DNA: TGTGCCAGCAGCCCCGGACTAGCGGGGGAGGGTGAGCAGTTCTTC

clone size: .
J gene: TRBJ1-6
D gene: .
V gene: TRBV12-2
CDR3 protein: CASRYYRPRGTNSPLHF
CDR3 DNA: TGTGCAAGTCGCTACTACCGACCCCGAGGGACAAATTCACCCCTCCACTTT

clone size: .
J gene: TRBJ2-1
D gene: TRBD2
V gene: TRBV9
CDR3 protein: CASSAGLAGDEQFF
CDR3 DNA: TGTGCCAGCAGCGCCGGACTAGCGGGAGATGAGCAGTTCTTC

clone size: .
J gene: TRBJ2-2
D gene: .
V gene: TRBV5-1
CDR3 protein: CASSLFPENTGELFF
CDR3 DNA: TGCGCCAGCAGCTTGTTTCCAGAGAACACCGGGGAGCTGTTTTTT

clone size: .
J gene: TRBJ1-6
D gene: .
V gene: TRBV19
CDR3 protein: CASAGGSYNSPLHF
CDR3 DNA: TGTGCCAGCGCCGGGGGCTCCTATAATTCACCCCTCCACTTT

clone size: .
J gene: TRBJ1-5
D gene: TRBD1
V gene: TRBV19
CDR3 protein: CASSILGQGISNQPQHF
CDR3 DNA: TGTGCCAGTAGTATCCTGGGACAGGGTATCAGCAATCAGCCCCAGCATTTT

clone size: once
J gene: TRBJ2-3
D gene: .
V gene: TRBV19
CDR3 protein: CATQDGGGGSDTQYF
CDR3 DNA: TGTGCCACCCAAGACGGAGGGGGGGGGTCAGATACGCAGTATTTT

clone size: .
J gene: TRBJ2-1
D gene: TRBD2
V gene: TRBV11-3
CDR3 protein: CASSHGTTYNEQFF
CDR3 DNA: TGTGCCAGCAGCCACGGGACTACATACAATGAGCAGTTCTTC

clone size: few
J gene: TRBJ1-1
D gene: TRBD1
V gene: TRBV12-5
CDR3 protein: CASSAPGGLVNTEAFF
CDR3 DNA: TGTGCTAGTTCCGCGCCAGGGGGCTTAGTCAACACTGAAGCTTTCTTT

clone size: .
J gene: TRBJ1-1
D gene: .
V gene: TRBV9
CDR3 protein: CASSVEDRLNTEAFF
CDR3 DNA: TGTGCCAGCAGCGTAGAAGACAGATTAAACACTGAAGCTTTCTTT

clone size: .
J gene: TRBJ1-4
D gene: .
V gene: TRBV28
CDR3 protein: CASSLRGPLKNEKLFF
CDR3 DNA: TGTGCCAGCAGTTTGCGGGGGCCGCTCAAAAATGAAAAACTGTTTTTT

clone size: .
J gene: TRBJ1-1
D gene: .
V gene: TRBV19
CDR3 protein: CASSIIGGSTEAFF
CDR3 DNA: TGTGCCAGTAGTATAATAGGGGGATCTACTGAAGCTTTCTTT

clone size: .
J gene: TRBJ2-2
D gene: TRBD1
V gene: TRBV11-2
CDR3 protein: CASRFRQGNTGELFF
CDR3 DNA: TGTGCCAGCAGATTCCGACAGGGGAACACCGGGGAGCTGTTTTTT

clone size: once
J gene: TRBJ2-7
D gene: TRBD2
V gene: TRBV27
CDR3 protein: CASSGIAGGSGFAYEQYF
CDR3 DNA: TGTGCCAGCAGTGGCATAGCGGGAGGGAGTGGTTTCGCCTACGAGCAGTACTTC

clone size: .
J gene: TRBJ1-2
D gene: TRBD1
V gene: TRBV6-5
CDR3 protein: CASRRQGSTYGYTF
CDR3 DNA: TGTGCCAGCAGGAGACAGGGCTCGACCTATGGCTACACCTTC

clone size: .
J gene: TRBJ2-1
D gene: .
V gene: TRBV5-1
CDR3 protein: CASSPRAGPNEQFF
CDR3 DNA: TGCGCCAGCAGCCCCAGGGCAGGCCCCAATGAGCAGTTCTTC

clone size: .
J gene: TRBJ2-7
D gene: .
V gene: TRBV28
CDR3 protein: CASHSRQTYEQYF
CDR3 DNA: TGTGCCAGCCATTCTAGACAGACCTACGAGCAGTACTTC

clone size: .
J gene: TRBJ2-7
D gene: TRBD1
V gene: TRBV5-1
CDR3 protein: CASSSGTAADGQYF
CDR3 DNA: TGCGCCAGCAGCTCCGGGACAGCCGCTGACGGGCAGTACTTC

clone size: .
J gene: TRBJ2-7
D gene: TRBD2
V gene: TRBV6-1
CDR3 protein: CAGGGAGAYEQYF
CDR3 DNA: TGTGCCGGTGGGGGAGCGGGAGCCTACGAGCAGTACTTC

clone size: .
J gene: TRBJ2-4
D gene: TRBD2
V gene: TRBV29-1
CDR3 protein: CSASGGVGNIQYF
CDR3 DNA: TGCAGCGCTTCGGGGGGAGTGGGAAACATTCAGTACTTC

clone size: .
J gene: TRBJ1-2
D gene: TRBD1
V gene: TRBV9
CDR3 protein: CASSAFRDRPNYTF
CDR3 DNA: TGTGCCAGCAGCGCCTTCCGGGACAGGCCGAACTACACCTTC

clone size: .
J gene: TRBJ1-5
D gene: .
V gene: TRBV18
CDR3 protein: CASSPRTRHDGPQHF
CDR3 DNA: TGTGCCAGCTCACCACGAACTCGACACGATGGGCCCCAGCATTTT